This TCR beta chain emerged from a study of T-cell reconstitution after alpha-beta-depleted transplantation in children. Findings and limits, study-wide: Surviving recipient cells, namely T cells and thymic progenitors, were the source of high day-60 TCRbeta diversity in some patients.

During its preparation, the TCRbeta library received unique molecular identifiers. TCRdb called the PCR reads again in MiXCR, with one record for every CDR3 protein. The sample carries 250,000 to 300,000 distinct CDR3 sequences, about 9.9% recorded once. This clonotype was seen repeatedly, ten times or more. Its antigen is unidentified. This TCR derives from a male patient aged 2 to 10 who had a stem cell transplant for chronic granulomatous disease, so the T cells may come from the graft donor. Sequenced material: peripheral blood, taken 180 days after TCRalphabeta/CD19-depleted stem cell transplant.

CDR3 sequence: CASSLLKNQPQHF. CDR3 in DNA: TGTGCCAGCAGTTTACTGAAGAATCAGCCCCAGCATTTT. V gene TRBV12-3 or TRBV12-4 combines with J gene TRBJ1-5; D ambiguous. Trimming took off 2 bases at V and 4 bases at J, with 6 bases between the two ends. The CDR3 length is 13 residues.